This T cell receptor (beta chain) was sequenced for a study of regulatory and conventional T cells in RAG deficiency. Overall study results and limits: Shannon entropy was markedly lower and Simpson indices higher in RAG-deficient patients than control T-cell subsets. Omenn patients showed >75% Treg-Tconv overlap and shorter CDR3 lengths.

Per the germline V gene, CDR1 is SGHRS and CDR2 is YFSETQ. After removal of 0 bases from V and 2 bases from J, the junction contained 3 bases not matched to a gene. This CDR3 has 15 residues. In regard to this clone: Its cognate antigen is unknown.

Conventional CD4+ T cells were sorted from blood as CD25-low CD127-high cells. Only in-frame clones appear in the TCRdb table, and some are missing; sequencing was by immunoSEQ multiplex PCR. Among more than 20,000 clones listed, 85% to 95% were seen once. These data also featured in a second study, about regulatory T cells. That paper notes: The primer mix had 52 TRBV and 13 TRBJ primers. In patients, unique TRB V-J pairs were restricted and V/J usage skewed, especially in Tregs.

The sequence was collected from a human donor in good health. Sample: CD4+ T cells sorted from blood. The chain recombines TRBV5-1 with TRBJ2-3; 7 nucleotides line up with TRBD2. The CDR3 region is CASSLGDYFTDTQYF. The CDR3 DNA is TGCGCCAGCAGCTTGGGGGACTACTTCACAGATACGCAGTATTTT.